The 5 T cell receptor beta chains presented below share a single source sample, sequenced in a study of shared clonotypes between healthy human individuals. TCRdb keeps only in-frame clones here, not all; method: immunoSEQ multiplex PCR. The sample consists of hundreds of thousands of clones, about 74% of them appearing once. Sequencing input: memory CD4+ T cells sorted from blood. Noted subset: CD45RA-negative fraction. The source is a woman younger than 45 in good health.

The chain couples TRBV12-5 to TRBJ1-3; maybe TRBD1 (5 bases). Trimming took off 3 bases at V and 0 bases at J, with 18 bases between the two ends. Germline CDR1 and CDR2: LGHNT and FRNRAP. The CDR3 extends over 18 amino acids. The CDR3 reads CASGLVPGLPDSGNTIYF. The CDR3 DNA is TGTGCTAGTGGTTTAGTTCCGGGACTTCCAGACTCTGGAAACACCATATATTTT.

The rearrangement uses TRBV5-1 and TRBJ2-3, with 10 bases that match TRBD2. The junction had 11 bases not matched to a gene; V was cut back by 4 bases and J by 3 bases. The CDR3 extends over 17 amino acids. Germline lookup yields CDR1 SGHRS and CDR2 YFSETQ. The CDR3 nucleotides are TGCGCCAGCAGCCTACTTCCCTCTAGCGGGAGTACAGATACGCAGTATTTT. This sequence encodes CASSLLPSSGSTDTQYF.

This chain joins TRBV4-1 and TRBJ1-2; D is ambiguous. Germline lookup yields CDR1 MGHRA and CDR2 YSYEKL. V lost 2 bases and J 1 base, leaving 5 bases between the germline ends. CDR3 size: 13 residues. The CDR3 loop reads CASSQQFNYGYTF. CDR3 in DNA: TGCGCCAGCAGCCAACAGTTTAACTATGGCTACACCTTC.

Turning to this clone: A read error may explain this, as a much larger clone is one base away. This same CDR3 is encoded by further DNA sequences in the sample. J is TRBJ1-1 and V is TRBV11-1; D might be TRBD1 (6 bases). Per germline, CDR1 SGHAT and CDR2 FQDESV (reference sequence). This CDR3 is 13 amino acids long. CDR3 DNA: TGTGCCAGCAGCCCCCAGAGGGACACAGAAGCTTTCTTT. Translating it yields CASSPQRDTEAFF. The full variable domain, in which reference TRBV11-1 and TRBJ1-1 provide the parts outside the CDR3, is EAEVAQSPRYKITEKSQAVAFWCDPISGHATLYWYRQILGQGPELLVQFQDESVVDDSQLPKDRFSAERLKGVDSTLKIQPAELGDSAMYLCASSPQRDTEAFFGQGTRLTVV.

The rearrangement links TRBV30 to TRBJ1-1, with D maybe TRBD1 (5 bases). The CDR3 is 16 residues long. V was cut by 4 bases and J by 2 bases, with 20 bases left in between. The germline V gene encodes CDR1 GTSNPN and CDR2 SVGIG (reference sequence). The CDR3 sequence: CAWTQFGAGFNTEAFF. CDR3 bases: TGTGCCTGGACACAATTCGGGGCAGGCTTCAACACTGAAGCTTTCTTT.